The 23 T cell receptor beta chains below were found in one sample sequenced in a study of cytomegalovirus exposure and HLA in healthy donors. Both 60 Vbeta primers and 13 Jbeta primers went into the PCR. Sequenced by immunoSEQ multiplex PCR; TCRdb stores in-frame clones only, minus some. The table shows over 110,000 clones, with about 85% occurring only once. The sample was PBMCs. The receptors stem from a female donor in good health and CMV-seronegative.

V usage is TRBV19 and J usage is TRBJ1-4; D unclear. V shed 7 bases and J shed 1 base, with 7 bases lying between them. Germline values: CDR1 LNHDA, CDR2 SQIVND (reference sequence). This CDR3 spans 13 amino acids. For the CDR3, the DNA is TGTGCCAGTACAGGCAGAACTAATGAAAAACTGTTTTTT. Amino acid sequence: CASTGRTNEKLFF.

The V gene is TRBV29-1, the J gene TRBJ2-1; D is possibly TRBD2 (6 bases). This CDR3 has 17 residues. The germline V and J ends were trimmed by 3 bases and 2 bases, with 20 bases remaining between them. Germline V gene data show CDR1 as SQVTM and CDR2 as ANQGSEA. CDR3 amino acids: CSVDPGTSGPTYNEQFF. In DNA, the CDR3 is TGCAGCGTTGACCCCGGGACTTCGGGACCGACCTACAATGAGCAGTTCTTC.

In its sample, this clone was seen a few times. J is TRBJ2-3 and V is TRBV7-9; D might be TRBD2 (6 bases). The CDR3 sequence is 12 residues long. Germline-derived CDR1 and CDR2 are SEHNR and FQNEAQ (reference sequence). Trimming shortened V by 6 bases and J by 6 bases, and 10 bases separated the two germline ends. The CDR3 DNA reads TGTGCCAGCAGATCGGAGGGGGATACGCAGTATTTT. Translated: CASRSEGDTQYF.

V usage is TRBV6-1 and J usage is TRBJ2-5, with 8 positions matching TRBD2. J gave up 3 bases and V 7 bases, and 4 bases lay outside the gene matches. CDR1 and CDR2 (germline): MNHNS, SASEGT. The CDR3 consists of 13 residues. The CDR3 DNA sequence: TGTGCCAGCAACCTACTAGCGGAAGAGACCCAGTACTTC. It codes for CASNLLAEETQYF.

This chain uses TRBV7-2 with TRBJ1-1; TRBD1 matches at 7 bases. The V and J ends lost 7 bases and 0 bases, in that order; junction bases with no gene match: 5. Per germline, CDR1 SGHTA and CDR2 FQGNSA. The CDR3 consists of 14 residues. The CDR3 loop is CASIPTGLNTEAFF. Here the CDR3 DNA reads TGTGCCAGCATCCCGACAGGGCTGAACACTGAAGCTTTCTTT.

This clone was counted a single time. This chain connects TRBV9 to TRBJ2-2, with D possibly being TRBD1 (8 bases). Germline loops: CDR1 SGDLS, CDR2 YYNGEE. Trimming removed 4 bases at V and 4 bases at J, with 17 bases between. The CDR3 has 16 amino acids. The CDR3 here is CASSLSHRGGTGELFF. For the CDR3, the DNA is TGTGCCAGCAGCCTCTCTCACAGGGGGGGCACCGGGGAGCTGTTTTTT.

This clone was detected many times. The CDR3 DNA sequence: TGTGCCAGCAGCACAGGGGCCTCTAGGTTAAGATCCTACAATGAGCAGTTCTTC. Residues: CASSTGASRLRSYNEQFF. This chain uses TRBV5-4 with TRBJ2-1, with 7 bases matching TRBD1. Germline V CDR1 and CDR2: SGHNT, YYREEE (reference sequence). The CDR3 contains 18 residues. Losses at the gene ends were 4 bases for V and 1 base for J; bases not matched to a gene: 14.

CDR3 bases: TGTGCCAGCAGCGTAGGACAGGGACGCGGCTACACCTTC. Amino acids: CASSVGQGRGYTF. The chain uses TRBV9 and TRBJ1-2, with 7 positions matching TRBD1. Germline CDR1 reads SGDLS; CDR2 reads YYNGEE. Trimming cost V 0 bases and J 8 bases; bases outside gene matches: 4. This CDR3 region has 13 residues.

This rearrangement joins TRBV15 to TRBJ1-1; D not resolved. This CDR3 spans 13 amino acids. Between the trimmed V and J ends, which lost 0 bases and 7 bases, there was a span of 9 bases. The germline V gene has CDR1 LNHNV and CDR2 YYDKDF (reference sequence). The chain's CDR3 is CATSRDLGGEAFF. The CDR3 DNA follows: TGTGCCACCAGCAGAGACCTGGGAGGTGAAGCTTTCTTT.

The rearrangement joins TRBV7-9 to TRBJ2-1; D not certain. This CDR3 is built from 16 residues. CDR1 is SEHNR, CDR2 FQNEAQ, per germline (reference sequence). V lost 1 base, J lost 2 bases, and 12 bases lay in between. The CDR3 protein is CASSLGRRITYNEQFF. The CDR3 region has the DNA TGTGCCAGCAGCTTAGGGCGGCGGATAACCTACAATGAGCAGTTCTTC.

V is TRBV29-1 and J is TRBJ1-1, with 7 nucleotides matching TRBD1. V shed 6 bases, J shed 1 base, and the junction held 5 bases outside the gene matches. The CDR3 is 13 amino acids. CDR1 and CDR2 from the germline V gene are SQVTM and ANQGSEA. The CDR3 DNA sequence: TGCAGCGTGCCGGGACAGACGAACACTGAAGCTTTCTTT. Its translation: CSVPGQTNTEAFF.

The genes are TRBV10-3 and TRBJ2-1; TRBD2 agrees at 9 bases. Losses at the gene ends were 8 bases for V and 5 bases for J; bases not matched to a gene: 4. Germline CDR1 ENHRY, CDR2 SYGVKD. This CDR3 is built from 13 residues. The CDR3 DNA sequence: TGTGCCATCGGGTCTAGCGGGGACAATGAGCAGTTCTTC. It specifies CAIGSSGDNEQFF.

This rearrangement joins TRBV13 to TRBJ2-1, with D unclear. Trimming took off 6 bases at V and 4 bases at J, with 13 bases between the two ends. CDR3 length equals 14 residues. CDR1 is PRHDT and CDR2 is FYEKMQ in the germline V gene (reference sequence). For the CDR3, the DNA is TGTGCCAGCAGTCATGATAGCACATACAATGAGCAGTTCTTC. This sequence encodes CASSHDSTYNEQFF.

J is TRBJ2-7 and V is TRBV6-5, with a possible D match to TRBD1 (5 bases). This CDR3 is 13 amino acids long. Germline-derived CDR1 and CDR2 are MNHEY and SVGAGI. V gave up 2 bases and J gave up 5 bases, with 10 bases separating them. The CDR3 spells CASSYARVNEQYF. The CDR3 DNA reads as TGTGCCAGCAGTTACGCCAGGGTCAACGAGCAGTACTTC.

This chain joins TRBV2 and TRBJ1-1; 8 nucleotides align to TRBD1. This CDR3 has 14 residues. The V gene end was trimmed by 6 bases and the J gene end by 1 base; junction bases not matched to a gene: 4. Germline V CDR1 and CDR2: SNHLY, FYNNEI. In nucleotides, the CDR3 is TGTGCCAGCAGAAAGGGACAGGCGAACACTGAAGCTTTCTTT. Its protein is CASRKGQANTEAFF.

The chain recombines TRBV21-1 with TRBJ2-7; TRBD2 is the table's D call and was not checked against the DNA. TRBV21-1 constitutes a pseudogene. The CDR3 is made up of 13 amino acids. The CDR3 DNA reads TGTGCCAGTCGGGGGGATGGCACCTACGAGCAGTACTTC. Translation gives CASRGDGTYEQYF.

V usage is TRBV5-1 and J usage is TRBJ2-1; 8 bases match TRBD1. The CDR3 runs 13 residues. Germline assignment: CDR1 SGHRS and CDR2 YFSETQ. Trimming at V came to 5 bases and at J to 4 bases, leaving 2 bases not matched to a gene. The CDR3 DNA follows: TGCGCCAGCAGTGACAGGGGTTACAATGAGCAGTTCTTC. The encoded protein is CASSDRGYNEQFF. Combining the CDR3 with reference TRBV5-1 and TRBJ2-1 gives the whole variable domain KAGVTQTPRYLIKTRGQQVTLSCSPISGHRSVSWYQQTPGQGLQFLFEYFSETQRNKGNFPGRFSGRQFSNSRSEMNVSTLELGDSALYLCASSDRGYNEQFFGPGTRLTVL.

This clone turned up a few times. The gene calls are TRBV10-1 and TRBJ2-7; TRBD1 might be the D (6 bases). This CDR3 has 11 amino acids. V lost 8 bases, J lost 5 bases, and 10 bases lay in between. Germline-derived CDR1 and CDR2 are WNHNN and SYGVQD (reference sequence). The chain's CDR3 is CASSDSNEQYF. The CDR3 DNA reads TGCGCCAGCTCGGACAGCAACGAGCAGTACTTC.

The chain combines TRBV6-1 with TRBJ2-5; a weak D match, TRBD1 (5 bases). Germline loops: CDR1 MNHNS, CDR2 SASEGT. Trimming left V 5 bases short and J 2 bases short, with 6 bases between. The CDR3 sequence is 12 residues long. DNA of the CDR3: TGTGCCAGCAGTACAGGACAAGAGACCCAGTACTTC. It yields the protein CASSTGQETQYF.

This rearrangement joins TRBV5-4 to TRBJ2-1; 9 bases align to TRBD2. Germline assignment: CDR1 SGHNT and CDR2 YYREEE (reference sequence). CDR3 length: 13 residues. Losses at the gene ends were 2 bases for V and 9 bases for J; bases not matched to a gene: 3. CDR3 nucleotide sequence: TGTGCCAGCAGCTTCGAACTAGCGGGTGAGCAGTTCTTC. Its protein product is CASSFELAGEQFF.

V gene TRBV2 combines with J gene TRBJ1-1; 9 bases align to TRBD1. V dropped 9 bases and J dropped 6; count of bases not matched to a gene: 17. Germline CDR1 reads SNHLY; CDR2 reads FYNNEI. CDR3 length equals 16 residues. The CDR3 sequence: CASETGTGWLRSEAFF. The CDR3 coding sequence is TGTGCCAGTGAAACCGGGACAGGGTGGTTAAGATCTGAAGCTTTCTTT.

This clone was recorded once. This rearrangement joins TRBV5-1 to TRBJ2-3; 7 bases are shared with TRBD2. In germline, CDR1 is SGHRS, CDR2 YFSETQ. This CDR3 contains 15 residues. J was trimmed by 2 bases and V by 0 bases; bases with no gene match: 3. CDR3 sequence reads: CASSLASGYTDTQYF. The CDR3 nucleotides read TGCGCCAGCAGCTTGGCTAGCGGCTACACAGATACGCAGTATTTT. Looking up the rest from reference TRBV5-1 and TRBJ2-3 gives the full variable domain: KAGVTQTPRYLIKTRGQQVTLSCSPISGHRSVSWYQQTPGQGLQFLFEYFSETQRNKGNFPGRFSGRQFSNSRSEMNVSTLELGDSALYLCASSLASGYTDTQYFGPGTRLTVL.

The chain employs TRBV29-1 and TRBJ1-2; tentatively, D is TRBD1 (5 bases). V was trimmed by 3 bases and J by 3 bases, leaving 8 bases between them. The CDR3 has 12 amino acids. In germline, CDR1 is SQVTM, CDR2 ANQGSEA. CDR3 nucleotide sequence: TGCAGCGTTGAGACAGACGACTATGGCTACACCTTC. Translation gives CSVETDDYGYTF.